The 9 T cell receptor beta chains below all came from one sample that was sequenced in a study of OX40 agonist ivuxolimab in advanced cancers. TCRdb's copy holds only in-frame clones and misses some; the assay was immunoSEQ multiplex PCR. The sample contains about 48,000 clones, 80% to 90% of which appear only once. The sample consisted of CD4+ or CD8+ T cells sorted from blood, taken in a trial of the OX40 agonist ivuxolimab. The source is an adult with an advanced solid tumor such as melanoma, head and neck, liver or kidney cancer.

The chain combines TRBV7-9 with TRBJ1-3, with D hard to call. Germline-derived CDR1 and CDR2 are SEHNR and FQNEAQ (reference sequence). V lost 0 bases and J lost 6, with 9 bases in between. There are 14 residues in the CDR3. CDR3 sequence: CASSLAAGENTIYF. CDR3 sequence (DNA): TGTGCCAGCAGCTTAGCCGCGGGAGAAAACACCATATATTTT.

The sample holds one count of this clone. V usage is TRBV14 and J usage is TRBJ2-7, with 10 bases lining up with TRBD2. Germline V gene sequence: CDR1 SGHDN, CDR2 FVKESK. J lost 1 base, V lost 4 bases, and 4 bases had no gene match. The CDR3 has 15 amino acids. As DNA, the CDR3 is TGTGCCAGCAGCCGGGGACTAGCGAGATCCTACGAGCAGTACTTC. Its protein is CASSRGLARSYEQYF.

The chain recombines TRBV7-2 with TRBJ2-7, with 12 positions matching TRBD2. Germline V gene sequence: CDR1 SGHTA, CDR2 FQGNSA. V shed 1 base and J 2 bases; nucleotides not matched to a gene: 3. The CDR3 loop spans 16 amino acids. The CDR3 loop reads CASSLVASGGAYEQYF. The CDR3 DNA is TGTGCCAGCAGCTTAGTTGCTAGCGGGGGGGCCTACGAGCAGTACTTC.

The chain links TRBV28 to TRBJ2-2; no firm D call. Per germline, CDR1 MDHEN and CDR2 SYDVKM. The CDR3 consists of 14 residues. The V end lost 3 bases, the J end lost 7 bases, and 12 bases lay between the germline ends. Here the CDR3 reads CASSFAGLGGELFF. In DNA form, the CDR3 reads TGTGCCAGCAGTTTCGCAGGTCTCGGCGGGGAGCTGTTTTTT.

The rearrangement joins TRBV4-1 to TRBJ1-3; D gene ambiguous. The germline gives CDR1 MGHRA, CDR2 YSYEKL. V was shortened by 0 bases and J by 5 bases, with 8 bases between the two germline ends. The CDR3 is 14 amino acids. The CDR3 region is CASSQDLQRNTIYF. CDR3 nucleotide sequence: TGCGCCAGCAGCCAAGATCTACAGAGAAACACCATATATTTT.

The rearrangement joins TRBV27 to TRBJ2-1; a weak D match, TRBD2 (5 bases). Germline V gives CDR1 MNHEY, CDR2 SMNVEV (reference sequence). The CDR3 length is 15 residues. The ends were cut back, 0 bases at V and 8 bases at J, with 14 bases in the middle. CDR3 coding DNA: TGTGCCAGCAGTTTATCGGCTCGAGCGAGGGATGAGCAGTTCTTC. Amino acid sequence: CASSLSARARDEQFF.

This chain joins TRBV27 and TRBJ2-7; 8 nucleotides line up with TRBD2. CDR3 length equals 13 residues. CDR1 is MNHEY and CDR2 is SMNVEV in the germline V gene (reference sequence). Trimming at V came to 2 bases and at J to 3 bases, leaving 0 bases not matched to a gene. CDR3 region: CASSLAGGYEQYF. CDR3 DNA: TGTGCCAGCAGTTTAGCGGGAGGCTACGAGCAGTACTTC.

This clone was picked up one time. V gene TRBV6-5 combines with J gene TRBJ2-7; 8 bases align to TRBD2. The CDR3 sequence is 15 residues long. V dropped 0 bases and J dropped 1; count of bases not matched to a gene: 2. In germline, CDR1 is MNHEY, CDR2 SVGAGI. The CDR3 region has the DNA TGTGCCAGCAGTTACTCAGCGGGAGAATCCTACGAGCAGTACTTC. This encodes CASSYSAGESYEQYF.

The gene calls are TRBV6-5 and TRBJ1-1; 10 nucleotides line up with TRBD1. Germline CDR1 and CDR2: MNHEY and SVGAGI. The CDR3 is made up of 15 amino acids. The trim removed 0 bases at V and 7 bases at J, leaving 5 bases unmatched. The CDR3 is CASSYSTGGVGEAFF. The DNA of the CDR3 is TGTGCCAGCAGTTACTCGACAGGGGGCGTTGGTGAAGCTTTCTTT.